The rows below give T cell receptor beta chains drawn from one sample of a study of blood T cell repertoires in COVID-19. The protocol was immunoSEQ multiplex PCR, while the TCRdb copy is restricted to in-frame clones and leaves out a portion. Of 500,000 or so clones detected, about nine tenths appear once; the ten largest clones hold around 0.64%. The sample consisted of PBMCs or T cells enriched from blood (not recorded which). These receptors originate from a woman between 18 and 30 years old who had recovered from COVID-19. CDR3s include the opening cysteine and the closing phenylalanine or tryptophan. D genes are given only for firm matches. Rows give clone size only sometimes, using once, few, many, or a class for an expanded clone.

>TRBV7-2|NA|TRBJ1-1|NA
TGTGCCAGCAGCTCCCGAGGGGGAAACACTGAAGCTTTCTTT
CASSSRGGNTEAFF
>TRBV7-9|NA|TRBJ2-1|NA
TGTGCCAGCAGCTTAGGCAGCTCCTACAATGAGCAGTTCTTC
CASSLGSSYNEQFF
>TRBV11-3|NA|TRBJ2-1|TRBD1
TGTGCCAGCAGCCTGGGACAGGCGGGCCCGTACAATGAGCAGTTCTTC
CASSLGQAGPYNEQFF
>TRBV5-1|NA|TRBJ2-7|NA
TGCGCCAGCAGCTCAGCAGGGGCCTACGAGCAGTACTTC
CASSSAGAYEQYF
>TRBV5-1|once|TRBJ1-1|NA
TGCGCCAGCTCTGAGGAAATCGGGAACACTGAAGCTTTCTTT
CASSEEIGNTEAFF
>TRBV5-1|NA|TRBJ1-1|NA
TGCGCCAGCAGCGCCGGGACATCGATGAACACTGAAGCTTTCTTT
CASSAGTSMNTEAFF
>TRBV7-2|NA|TRBJ2-7|NA
TGTGCCAGCAGCTTAGAAGGGGGTAGCTCCTACGAGCAGTACTTC
CASSLEGGSSYEQYF
>TRBV29-1|NA|TRBJ2-7|NA
TGCAGCGTTGTCGGCAGGGTCACCTACGAGCAGTACTTC
CSVVGRVTYEQYF
>TRBV19|NA|TRBJ1-3|NA
TGTGCCACTCAAGCTTTTGCGAGCTCTGGAAACACCATATATTTT
CATQAFASSGNTIYF
>TRBV7-9|NA|TRBJ1-3|NA
TGTGCCAGCAGCGACCTAGGGGTTGGAAACACCATATATTTT
CASSDLGVGNTIYF
>TRBV5-1|few|TRBJ1-1|TRBD1
TGCGCCTGTCGGACAGGGTCGGGCACTGAAGCTTTCTTT
CACRTGSGTEAFF